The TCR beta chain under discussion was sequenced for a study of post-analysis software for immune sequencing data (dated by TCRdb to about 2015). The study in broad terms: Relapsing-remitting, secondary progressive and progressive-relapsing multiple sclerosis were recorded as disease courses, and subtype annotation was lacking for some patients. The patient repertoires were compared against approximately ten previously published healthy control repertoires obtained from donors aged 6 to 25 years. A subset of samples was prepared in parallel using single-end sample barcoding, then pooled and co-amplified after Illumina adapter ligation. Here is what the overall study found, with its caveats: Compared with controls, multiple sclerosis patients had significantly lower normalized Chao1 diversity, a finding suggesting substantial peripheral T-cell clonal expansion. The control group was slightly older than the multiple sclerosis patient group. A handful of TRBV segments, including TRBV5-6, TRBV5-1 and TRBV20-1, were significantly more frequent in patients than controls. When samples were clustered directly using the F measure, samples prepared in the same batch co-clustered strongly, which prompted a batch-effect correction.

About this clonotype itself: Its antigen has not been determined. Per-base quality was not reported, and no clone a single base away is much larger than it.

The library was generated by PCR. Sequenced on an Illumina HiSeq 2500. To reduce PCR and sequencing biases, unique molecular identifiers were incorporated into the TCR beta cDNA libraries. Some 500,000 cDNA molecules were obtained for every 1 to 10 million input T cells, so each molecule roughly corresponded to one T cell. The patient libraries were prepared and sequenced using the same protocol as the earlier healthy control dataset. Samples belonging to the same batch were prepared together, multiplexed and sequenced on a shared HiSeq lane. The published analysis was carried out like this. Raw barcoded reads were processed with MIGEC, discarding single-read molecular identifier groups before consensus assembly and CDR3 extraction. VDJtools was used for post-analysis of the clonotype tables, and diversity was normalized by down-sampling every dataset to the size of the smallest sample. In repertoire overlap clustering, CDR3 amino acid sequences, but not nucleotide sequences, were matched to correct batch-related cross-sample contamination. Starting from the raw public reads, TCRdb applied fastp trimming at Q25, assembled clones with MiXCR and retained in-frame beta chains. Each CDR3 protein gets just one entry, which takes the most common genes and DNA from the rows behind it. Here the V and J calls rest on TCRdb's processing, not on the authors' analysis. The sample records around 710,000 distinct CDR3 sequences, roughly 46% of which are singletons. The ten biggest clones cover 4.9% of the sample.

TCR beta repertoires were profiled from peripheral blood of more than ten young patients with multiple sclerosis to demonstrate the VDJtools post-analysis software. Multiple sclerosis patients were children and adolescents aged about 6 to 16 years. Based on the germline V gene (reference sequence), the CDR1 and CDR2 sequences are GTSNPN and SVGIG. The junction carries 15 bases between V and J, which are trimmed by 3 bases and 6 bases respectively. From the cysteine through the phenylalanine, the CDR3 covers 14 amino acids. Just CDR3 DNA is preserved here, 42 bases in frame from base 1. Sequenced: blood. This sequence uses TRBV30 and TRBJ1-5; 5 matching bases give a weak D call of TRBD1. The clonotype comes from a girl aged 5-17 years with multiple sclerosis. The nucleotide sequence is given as TGTGCCTGGAGCGCAGATCAGGGAGGTCAGCCCCAGCATTTT. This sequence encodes CAWSADQGGQPQHF.